This is a list of T cell receptor beta chains from one sample in a study of shared clonotypes between healthy human individuals. Some clones are missing from TCRdb's copy, which holds only in-frame ones; the method was immunoSEQ multiplex PCR. Among 2,500,000 or so clones, under 95% were seen once, and the ten largest hold approximately 0.37%. Material for sequencing was naive CD4+ T cells from PBMCs. The origin of the receptors is a man aged 18-30 years in good health. Some clones in this sample may be carry-over from other donors' samples. CDR3s include the opening cysteine and the closing phenylalanine or tryptophan. D genes are given only for firm matches. Rows may omit the clone size; those that give it use once, few, many or a size class.

J	size	D	V	CDR3	DNA
TRBJ2-3	.	.	TRBV7-9	CASSLDPGSKDTQYF	TGTGCCAGCAGCTTAGATCCAGGGAGTAAGGATACGCAGTATTTT
TRBJ2-7	.	.	TRBV5-4	CASSLAPSRSYEQYF	TGTGCCAGCAGCTTGGCTCCTAGCCGGTCTTACGAGCAGTACTTC
TRBJ1-6	.	.	TRBV5-1	CASSLGPERNSPLHF	TGCGCCAGCAGCCTAGGTCCAGAGCGAAATTCACCCCTCCACTTT
TRBJ2-5	.	TRBD2	TRBV5-1	CASTVGTSGNQETQYF	TGCGCCAGCACGGTCGGGACTAGCGGGAACCAAGAGACCCAGTACTTC
TRBJ2-7	.	.	TRBV27	CASSPLRQVYEQYF	TGTGCCAGCAGTCCATTAAGACAGGTCTACGAGCAGTACTTC
TRBJ2-7	.	.	TRBV28	CASSTPGEALLYEQYF	TGTGCCAGCAGTACCCCGGGGGAGGCCTTACTCTACGAGCAGTACTTC
TRBJ1-5	.	TRBD1	TRBV2	CASSRAGQETYSSNQPQHF	TGTGCCAGCAGTCGAGCGGGACAGGAGACCTATTCTAGCAATCAGCCCCAGCATTTT
TRBJ1-1	.	.	TRBV6-5	CASLRDGNTEAFF	TGTGCCAGCTTGAGGGACGGGAACACTGAAGCTTTCTTT
TRBJ2-1	.	TRBD2	TRBV27	CASRGWEGSDNEQFF	TGTGCCAGTCGTGGGTGGGAGGGCTCCGACAATGAGCAGTTCTTC
TRBJ2-3	.	.	TRBV6-4	CASITENTDTQYF	TGTGCCAGCATTACGGAAAACACAGATACGCAGTATTTT
TRBJ2-4	.	TRBD2	TRBV28	CASTDLADAKNIQYF	TGTGCCAGCACGGACCTAGCGGATGCCAAAAACATTCAGTACTTC
TRBJ2-3	once	.	TRBV9	CASSVRLMTPSTDTQYF	TGTGCCAGCAGCGTAAGGTTGATGACTCCTAGCACAGATACGCAGTATTTT
TRBJ2-3	.	TRBD2	TRBV6-5	CASSPGGGTGYTQYF	TGTGCCAGCAGTCCCGGGGGAGGGACCGGATATACGCAGTATTTT
TRBJ2-1	.	.	TRBV28	CASGEAYNEQFF	TGTGCCAGTGGGGAGGCCTACAATGAGCAGTTCTTC
TRBJ2-7	.	.	TRBV4-2	CASSQRGRSSYEQYF	TGTGCCAGCAGCCAAAGGGGACGGTCTAGCTACGAGCAGTACTTC
TRBJ2-7	.	TRBD2	TRBV10-2	CASLLTSGSHEQYF	TGCGCCAGCCTACTAACTAGCGGGAGTCACGAGCAGTACTTC
TRBJ2-7	.	.	TRBV28	CATEDRGAQYF	TGTGCCACCGAAGACCGGGGGGCGCAGTACTTC
TRBJ2-6	.	.	TRBV28	CASSFAGNGANVLTF	TGTGCCAGCAGTTTCGCGGGAAATGGGGCCAACGTCCTGACTTTC
TRBJ1-5	.	.	TRBV28	CASSDHGQINQPQHF	TGTGCCAGCAGTGACCATGGACAGATCAATCAGCCCCAGCATTTT
TRBJ1-1	.	.	TRBV7-9	CASSLGAGFNTEAFF	TGTGCCAGCAGCTTGGGGGCTGGGTTCAACACTGAAGCTTTCTTT
TRBJ1-5	.	.	TRBV28	CATGDSNQPQHF	TGTGCCACAGGGGATAGCAATCAGCCCCAGCATTTT
TRBJ2-5	.	.	TRBV7-2	CASSLVRNVETQYF	TGTGCCAGCAGCCTAGTCCGGAACGTGGAGACCCAGTACTTC